Below are 10 T cell receptor beta chains sequenced from a single sample in a study of blood T cell repertoires in COVID-19. Measured with immunoSEQ multiplex PCR; TCRdb has only the in-frame clones, and not every one. Of roughly 23,000 clones detected, about nine tenths appear once; the ten largest clones hold 2.5% to 4%. Source material: peripheral blood. These receptors all come from a woman aged 70-85 years with active COVID-19.

The chain recombines TRBV6-5 with TRBJ1-3; maybe TRBD1 (5 bases). CDR1 and CDR2 (germline): MNHEY, SVGAGI. V was trimmed by 10 bases and J by 2 bases, leaving 15 bases between them. This CDR3 region has 14 residues. The CDR3 DNA follows: TGTGCCACCTCTCATCGGGGGACTGGAAACACCATATATTTT. This codes for CATSHRGTGNTIYF.

This chain connects TRBV5-4 to TRBJ1-4, with D maybe TRBD1 (5 bases). Germline assignment: CDR1 SGHNT and CDR2 YYREEE (reference sequence). CDR3 length equals 14 residues. The V gene lost 1 base and the J gene lost 8 bases, with 12 bases spanning the gap. Here the CDR3 DNA reads TGTGCCAGCAGCTTGAAAGGGGCCGGCGAAAAACTGTTTTTT. This translates into CASSLKGAGEKLFF. The whole variable domain, remainder taken from reference TRBV5-4 and TRBJ1-4, is ETGVTQSPTHLIKTRGQQVTLRCSSQSGHNTVSWYQQALGQGPQFIFQYYREEENGRGNFPPRFSGLQFPNYSSELNVNALELDDSALYLCASSLKGAGEKLFFGSGTQLSVL.

V usage is TRBV9 and J usage is TRBJ2-3; the D gene is possibly TRBD1 (9 bases). CDR1 is SGDLS and CDR2 is YYNGEE in the germline V gene. This CDR3 region has 15 residues. Trimming took off 6 bases at V and 5 bases at J, with 19 bases between the two ends. The CDR3 nucleotides are TGTGCCAGCACGCGGGGGGACAGGGTTGGAGATACGCAGTATTTT. Its translation: CASTRGDRVGDTQYF.

V is TRBV28 and J is TRBJ2-7; a possible D gene is TRBD1 (6 bases). Per the germline V gene, CDR1 is MDHEN and CDR2 is SYDVKM. The CDR3 totals 15 residues. V lost 4 bases and J 4 bases, leaving 17 bases between the germline ends. DNA for the CDR3: TGTGCCAGCAGTTCTTGGGACACCGTCGTATACGAGCAGTACTTC. Protein product: CASSSWDTVVYEQYF.

This chain joins TRBV6-5 and TRBJ2-5, with D perhaps TRBD2 (7 bases). The CDR3 is 13 residues long. Germline CDR1 and CDR2: MNHEY and SVGAGI. V was clipped by 6 bases and J by 5 bases, with 13 bases between them. The CDR3 spells CASRAGARETQYF. In DNA form, the CDR3 reads TGTGCCAGCAGGGCGGGGGCGCGGGAGACCCAGTACTTC.

The chain uses TRBV19 and TRBJ1-6; D might be TRBD1 (6 bases). Trimming removed 4 bases from V and 0 bases from J, with 10 bases in between. In germline, CDR1 is LNHDA, CDR2 SQIVND (reference sequence). CDR3 length equals 16 residues. The CDR3 nucleotides are TGTGCCAGTAGTACTACAGGGAGCTCCTATAATTCACCCCTCCACTTT. This encodes CASSTTGSSYNSPLHF.

This clone was counted once. The chain's CDR3 is CASSVWASLNTGELFF. The CDR3 DNA reads as TGTGCCAGCAGCGTGTGGGCTAGCCTAAACACCGGGGAGCTGTTTTTT. The rearrangement links TRBV9 to TRBJ2-2; TRBD2 might be the D (5 bases). The length of the CDR3 is 16 residues. V was shortened by 2 bases and J by 2 bases, with 13 bases between the two germline ends. Per germline, CDR1 SGDLS and CDR2 YYNGEE.

This clone occurred a few times. This CDR3 is CASSSSGQGRSRTEAFF. The DNA of the CDR3 is TGCGCCAGCAGCTCATCGGGACAGGGAAGGAGTAGGACTGAAGCTTTCTTT. V is TRBV5-1 and J is TRBJ1-1, with 9 bases fitting TRBD1. This CDR3 is built from 17 residues. V was clipped by 3 bases and J by 5 bases; unmatched bases: 14. Germline CDR1 reads SGHRS; CDR2 reads YFSETQ.

This clone has a handful of counts. The chain uses TRBV14 and TRBJ2-1, with D unresolved. There are 15 residues in the CDR3. Germline values: CDR1 SGHDN, CDR2 FVKESK. The V end lost 6 bases, the J end lost 0 bases, and 12 bases lay between the germline ends. The CDR3 region has the DNA TGTGCCAGCAGAAGTACTGCTAGCTCCTACAATGAGCAGTTCTTC. Translated: CASRSTASSYNEQFF.

This chain connects TRBV5-1 to TRBJ1-3; D gene ambiguous. CDR3 length: 14 amino acids. In germline, CDR1 is SGHRS, CDR2 YFSETQ. The ends were cut back, 3 bases at V and 0 bases at J, with 7 bases in the middle. The CDR3 nucleotides are TGCGCCAGCAGCTCCTATTTCTCTGGAAACACCATATATTTT. Residues: CASSSYFSGNTIYF.